This T cell receptor (beta chain) was obtained from a study of early T cells in non-severe SARS-CoV-2 infection. General study results and limits: Lookups in VDJdb leaned toward anti-spike CD8 responses and missed private and CD4 specificities.

As part of library construction, unique molecular identifiers were attached to individual cDNA molecules. TCRdb re-analysed the 5' RACE reads in MiXCR, keeping a single row per CDR3 protein. Among nearly 110,000 distinct CDR3 sequences, approximately 12% were seen once, and the ten largest hold around 8%. Trimming took off 4 bases at V and 8 bases at J, with 9 bases between the two ends. Germline V lookup: CDR1 MRHNA, CDR2 SNTAGT. The CDR3 extends over 12 amino acids. This clonotype was recorded many times. Antigen specificity is unknown. The chain combines TRBV6-4 with TRBJ2-1; no reliable D call. The sequencing input was whole blood. The sequence derives from an adult who was a healthcare worker with PCR-confirmed SARS-CoV-2 infection or an uninfected control (not recorded which). The chain's CDR3 is CASSGVVDEQFF. The DNA for the CDR3 is TGTGCCAGCAGTGGGGTAGTTGATGAGCAGTTCTTC.